These 10 T cell receptor beta chains share one sample of origin, sequenced in a study of early T cells in non-severe SARS-CoV-2 infection. TCRdb re-analysed the 5' RACE reads in MiXCR, keeping a single row per CDR3 protein. This sample yields tens of thousands of distinct CDR3 sequences, of which around 7% are seen a single time; 30% to 45% belongs to the top ten. Sequenced: whole blood. Source of these receptors: an adult who was a healthcare worker with PCR-confirmed SARS-CoV-2 infection or an uninfected control (not recorded which).

There are many counts of this clonotype. The chain carries TRBV7-2 and TRBJ2-7; 9 nucleotides match TRBD2. This CDR3 is 16 amino acids long. Germline trimming cut 5 bases from V and 3 bases from J; bases unmatched to any gene: 11. Germline lookup yields CDR1 SGHTA and CDR2 FQGNSA. Here the CDR3 DNA reads TGTGCCAGCAGCCCCGAGGGGGGACTAGCCTTCTACGAGCAGTACTTC. The encoded protein is CASSPEGGLAFYEQYF.

This clonotype was counted at least ten times. The chain has TRBV11-2 and TRBJ1-6; D not resolved. V was clipped by 3 bases and J by 0 bases, with 9 bases between them. CDR3 length: 16 amino acids. Germline V CDR1 and CDR2: SGHAT, FQNNGV. CDR3 DNA sequence: TGTGCCAGCAGCTTGGCCGCCTACTCCTATAATTCACCCCTCCACTTT. It yields the protein CASSLAAYSYNSPLHF.

This clonotype has ten or more counts. The chain couples TRBV20-1 to TRBJ2-7, with TRBD2 matching 10 bases. Germline V CDR1 and CDR2: DFQATT, SNEGSKA (reference sequence). The CDR3 has 14 amino acids. The V segment lost 0 bases and the J segment 12 bases; nucleotides outside the gene matches: 11. The CDR3 nucleotides are TGCAGTGCTAGAGATGGGACTAGCGAGACCCGACCGTACTTC. Protein: CSARDGTSETRPYF.

This clonotype was seen many times. The chain combines TRBV12-3 or TRBV12-4 with TRBJ1-4; perhaps TRBD1 as D (6 bases). V lost 6 bases and J 0 bases, leaving 14 bases between the germline ends. The CDR3 spans 16 residues. The CDR3 reads CASRGGQPATNEKLFF. In DNA form, the CDR3 reads TGTGCCAGCAGGGGTGGACAGCCTGCAACTAATGAAAAACTGTTTTTT.

This clonotype was detected only a few times. The chain employs TRBV7-2 and TRBJ1-2, with D tentatively TRBD1 (6 bases). The V end lost 1 base, the J end lost 3 bases, and 9 bases lay between the germline ends. The germline V gene has CDR1 SGHTA and CDR2 FQGNSA. The CDR3 is made up of 14 amino acids. This chain's CDR3 is CASSLGTVYYGYTF. As DNA, the CDR3 is TGTGCCAGCAGCTTAGGGACAGTCTACTATGGCTACACCTTC.

This clonotype was recorded at least ten times. V usage is TRBV20-1 and J usage is TRBJ2-3; D call uncertain. The germline V gene has CDR1 DFQATT and CDR2 SNEGSKA (reference sequence). The CDR3 consists of 13 residues. Trimming took off 1 base at V and 6 bases at J, with 11 bases between the two ends. The chain's CDR3 is CSARVRETDTQYF. The DNA of the CDR3 is TGCAGTGCTAGAGTTAGGGAAACTGATACGCAGTATTTT.

This clonotype was counted between two and nine times. The CDR3 end shows no conserved phenylalanine or tryptophan, and so a read error is likely. The gene calls are TRBV4-1 and TRBJ2-3; D possibly uses TRBD1 or TRBD2 (5 bases each). V lost 1 base to trimming and J lost 0 bases, with 17 bases between them. This CDR3 has 18 residues. Germline CDR1 reads MGHRA; CDR2 reads YSYEKL. The CDR3 is CASSQVLTGTKSTDTQYT. CDR3 coding DNA: TGCGCCAGCAGCCAAGTCTTGACCGGGACCAAGAGCACAGATACGCAGTATACT.

This clonotype has at least ten counts. The chain employs TRBV20-1 and TRBJ2-3; TRBD1 or TRBD2 may be the D gene (6 bases each). The CDR3 consists of 19 residues. V gave up 2 bases and J gave up 0 bases, with 24 bases separating them. Germline V CDR1 and CDR2: DFQATT, SNEGSKA (reference sequence). CDR3 nucleotides: TGCAGTGCTAGACCTGCTGGGGGCTCGGGAGTTTCTAGCACAGATACGCAGTATTTT. Translated, it gives CSARPAGGSGVSSTDTQYF.

This clonotype was counted at least ten times. This chain links TRBV4-1 with TRBJ2-1, with D perhaps TRBD1 (5 bases). Germline values: CDR1 MGHRA, CDR2 YSYEKL. The CDR3 is 13 amino acids. Trimming removed 0 bases at V and 8 bases at J, with 8 bases between. CDR3 DNA: TGCGCCAGCAGCCAAGATTTAGGGGATGAGCAGTTCTTC. Translation: CASSQDLGDEQFF.

This clonotype occurred many times. The chain uses TRBV19 and TRBJ2-1, with no clear D. The V and J ends lost 5 bases and 0 bases respectively, with 11 bases between them. CDR1 is LNHDA and CDR2 is SQIVND in the germline V gene (reference sequence). This CDR3 comprises 15 residues. DNA of the CDR3: TGTGCCAGTAGTCCTACACGGAGCTCCTACAATGAGCAGTTCTTC. Translating it yields CASSPTRSSYNEQFF. The variable domain in full, completed from reference TRBV19 and TRBJ2-1, reads DGGITQSPKYLFRKEGQNVTLSCEQNLNHDAMYWYRQDPGQGLRLIYYSQIVNDFQKGDIAEGYSVSREKKESFPLTVTSAQKNPTAFYLCASSPTRSSYNEQFFGPGTRLTVL.